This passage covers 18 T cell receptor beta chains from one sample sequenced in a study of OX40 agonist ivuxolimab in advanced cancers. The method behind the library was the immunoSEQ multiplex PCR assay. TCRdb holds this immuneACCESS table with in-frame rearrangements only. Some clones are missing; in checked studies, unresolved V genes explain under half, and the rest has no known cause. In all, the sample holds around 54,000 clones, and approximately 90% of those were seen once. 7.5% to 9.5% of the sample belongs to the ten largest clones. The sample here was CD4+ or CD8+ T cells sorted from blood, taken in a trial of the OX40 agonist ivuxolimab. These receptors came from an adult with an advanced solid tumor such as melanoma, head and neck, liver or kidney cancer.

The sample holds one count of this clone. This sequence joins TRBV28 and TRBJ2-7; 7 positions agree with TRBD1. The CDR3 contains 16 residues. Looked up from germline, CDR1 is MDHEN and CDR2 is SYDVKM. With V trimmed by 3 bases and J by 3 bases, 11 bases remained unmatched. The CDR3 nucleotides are TGTGCCAGCAGTTTCGGCCTCCGGGACAGCAACTACGAGCAGTACTTC. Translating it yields CASSFGLRDSNYEQYF.

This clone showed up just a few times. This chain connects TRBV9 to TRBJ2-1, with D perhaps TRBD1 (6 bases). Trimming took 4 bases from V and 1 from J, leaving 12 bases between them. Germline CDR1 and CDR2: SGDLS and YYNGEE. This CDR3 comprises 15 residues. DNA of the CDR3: TGTGCCAGCAGCCCACAGGGTGTGTCCTACAATGAGCAGTTCTTC. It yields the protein CASSPQGVSYNEQFF.

CDR3 sequence reads: CASSQERGSSYNEQFF. As DNA, the CDR3 is TGTGCCAGCAGCCAAGAGCGGGGTAGCTCCTACAATGAGCAGTTCTTC. This rearrangement joins TRBV4-2 to TRBJ2-1, with D possibly being TRBD2 (6 bases). V lost 0 bases to trimming and J lost 0 bases, with 9 bases between them. Germline V gene sequence: CDR1 LGHNA, CDR2 YNFKEQ. This CDR3 region has 16 residues.

The CDR3 is CASSLGGLGQGYPPYF. The CDR3 DNA is TGTGCCAGCAGCTTAGGAGGCCTAGGACAGGGATACCCGCCGTACTTC. The V call is TRBV7-9, the J call TRBJ2-7; 8 bases are a match to TRBD1. Trimming cost V 1 base and J 12 bases; bases outside gene matches: 17. The CDR3 covers 16 residues. The germline V gene encodes CDR1 SEHNR and CDR2 FQNEAQ (reference sequence).

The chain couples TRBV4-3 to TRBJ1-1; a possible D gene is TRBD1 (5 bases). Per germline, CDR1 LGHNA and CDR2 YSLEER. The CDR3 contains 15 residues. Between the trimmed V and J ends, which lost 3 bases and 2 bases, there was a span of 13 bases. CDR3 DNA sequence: TGCGCCAGCAGCCATACGGAGGGGCCAAACACTGAAGCTTTCTTT. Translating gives CASSHTEGPNTEAFF.

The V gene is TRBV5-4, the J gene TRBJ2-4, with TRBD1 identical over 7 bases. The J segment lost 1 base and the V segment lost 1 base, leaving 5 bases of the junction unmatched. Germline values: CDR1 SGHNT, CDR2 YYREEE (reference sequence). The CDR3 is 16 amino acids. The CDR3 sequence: CASSLTGARAKNIQYF. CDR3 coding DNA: TGTGCCAGCAGCTTGACAGGGGCGAGGGCCAAAAACATTCAGTACTTC.

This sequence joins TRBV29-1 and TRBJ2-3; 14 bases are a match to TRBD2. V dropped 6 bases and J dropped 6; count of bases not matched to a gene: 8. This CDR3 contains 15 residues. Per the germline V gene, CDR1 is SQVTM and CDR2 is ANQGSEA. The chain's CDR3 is CSVSGLAGGSDTQYF. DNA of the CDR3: TGCAGCGTCTCAGGACTAGCGGGAGGTTCGGATACGCAGTATTTT.

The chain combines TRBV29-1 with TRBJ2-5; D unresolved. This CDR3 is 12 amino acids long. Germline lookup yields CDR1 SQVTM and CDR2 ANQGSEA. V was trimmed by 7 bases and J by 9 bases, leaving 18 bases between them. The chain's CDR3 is CSATTRAEAQYF. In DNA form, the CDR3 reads TGCAGCGCCACAACAAGGGCTGAGGCCCAGTACTTC.

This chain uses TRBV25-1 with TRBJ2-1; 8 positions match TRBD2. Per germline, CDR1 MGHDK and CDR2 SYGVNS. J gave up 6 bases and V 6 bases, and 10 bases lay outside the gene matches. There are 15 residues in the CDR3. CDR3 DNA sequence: TGTGCCAGCAGCGTACCGGGAGGGTGGATCAATGAGCAGTTCTTC. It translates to CASSVPGGWINEQFF.

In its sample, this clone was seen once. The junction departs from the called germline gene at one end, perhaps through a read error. The CDR3 region is CASSLLGQQNTGELFF. As DNA, the CDR3 is TGTGCTAGCAGCCTCCTCGGACAGCAGAACACCGGGGAGCTGTTTTTT. The V gene is TRBV7-7, the J gene TRBJ2-2; D may be TRBD1 (6 bases). CDR3 size: 16 residues. Germline lookup yields CDR1 SSHAT and CDR2 FNYEAQ (reference sequence).

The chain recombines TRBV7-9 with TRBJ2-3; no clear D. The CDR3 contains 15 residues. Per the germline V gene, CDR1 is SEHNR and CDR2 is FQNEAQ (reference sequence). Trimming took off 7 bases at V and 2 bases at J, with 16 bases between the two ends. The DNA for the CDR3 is TGTGCCAGCATTTCAATAGGGTACGCCACAGATACGCAGTATTTT. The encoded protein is CASISIGYATDTQYF.

In DNA form, the CDR3 reads TGTGCCAGCAGCTTCGAGCCAAATAATGAAAAACTGTTTTTT. Protein: CASSFEPNNEKLFF. The chain carries TRBV7-8 and TRBJ1-4, with unresolved D. V was pared by 3 bases and J by 4 bases, with 9 bases between. The length of the CDR3 is 14 residues. Germline CDR1 SGHVS, CDR2 FQNEAQ.

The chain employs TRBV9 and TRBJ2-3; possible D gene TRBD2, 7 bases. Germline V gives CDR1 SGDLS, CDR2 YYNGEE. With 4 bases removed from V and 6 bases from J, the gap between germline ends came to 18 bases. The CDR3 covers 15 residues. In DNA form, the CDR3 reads TGTGCCAGCAGCTCCTGGGGGGGCCCAGGGGATACGCAGTATTTT. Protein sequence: CASSSWGGPGDTQYF.

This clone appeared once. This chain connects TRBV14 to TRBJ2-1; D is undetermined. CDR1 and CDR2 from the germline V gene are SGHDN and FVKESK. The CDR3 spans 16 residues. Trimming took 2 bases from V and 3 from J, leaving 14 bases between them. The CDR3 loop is CASSQIRGEFYNEQFF. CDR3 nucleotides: TGTGCCAGCAGCCAAATTAGAGGCGAATTCTACAATGAGCAGTTCTTC.

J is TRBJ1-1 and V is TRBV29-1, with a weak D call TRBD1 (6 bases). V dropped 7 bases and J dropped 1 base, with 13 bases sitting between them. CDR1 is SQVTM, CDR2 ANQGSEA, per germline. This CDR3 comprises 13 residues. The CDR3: CSGRGGSNTEAFF. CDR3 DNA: TGCAGCGGCCGTGGGGGCTCGAACACTGAAGCTTTCTTT.

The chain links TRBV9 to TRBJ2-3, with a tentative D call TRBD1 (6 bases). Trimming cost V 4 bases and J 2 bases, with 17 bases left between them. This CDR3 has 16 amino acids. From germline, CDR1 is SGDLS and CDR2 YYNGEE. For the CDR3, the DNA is TGTGCCAGCAGCCACAAAATACAGGGATACACAGATACGCAGTATTTT. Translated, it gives CASSHKIQGYTDTQYF.

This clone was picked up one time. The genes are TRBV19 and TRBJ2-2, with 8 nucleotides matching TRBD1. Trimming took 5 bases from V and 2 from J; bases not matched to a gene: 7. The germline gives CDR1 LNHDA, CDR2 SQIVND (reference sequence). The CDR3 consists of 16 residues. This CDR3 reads CASSPRTGLNTGELFF. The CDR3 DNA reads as TGTGCCAGTAGTCCCCGGACAGGGCTTAACACCGGGGAGCTGTTTTTT.

CDR3 nucleotide sequence: TGTGCCAGCAGTTACTCTTGGCAGAATACCGAAGCTTTCTTT. Its protein is CASSYSWQNTEAFF. This chain joins TRBV6-5 and TRBJ1-1; D ambiguous. Per the germline V gene, CDR1 is MNHEY and CDR2 is SVGAGI. V gave up 0 bases and J gave up 8 bases, with 13 bases separating them. CDR3 size: 14 residues.